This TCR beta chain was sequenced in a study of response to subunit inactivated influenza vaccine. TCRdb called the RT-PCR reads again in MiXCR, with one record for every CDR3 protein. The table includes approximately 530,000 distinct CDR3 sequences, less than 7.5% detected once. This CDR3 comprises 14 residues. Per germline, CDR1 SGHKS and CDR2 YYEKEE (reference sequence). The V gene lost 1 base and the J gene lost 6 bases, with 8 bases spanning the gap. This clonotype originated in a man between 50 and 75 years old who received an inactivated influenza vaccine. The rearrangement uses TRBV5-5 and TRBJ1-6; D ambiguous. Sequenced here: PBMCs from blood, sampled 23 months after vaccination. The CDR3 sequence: CASSLLEFNSPLHF. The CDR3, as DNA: TGTGCCAGCAGCTTGCTGGAGTTTAATTCACCCCTCCACTTT.